This T cell receptor (beta chain) was recorded in a study of OX40 agonist ivuxolimab in advanced cancers. Overall study context: Patients with prior anti-PD-1, anti-PD-L1 or anti-CTLA-4 therapy were eligible; 40% had some.

Study-wide findings and caveats: At 0.1 to 3.0 mg/kg, clonal expansion of CD4+ and CD8+ blood T cells had occurred by week 6. CD8+ T cells (on average) carried more expanded clones than CD4+ T cells.

Drawing of blood for sampling happened at baseline, at cycle 4 day 1, and at cycle 7 day 1. This CDR3 spans 17 amino acids. Looked up from germline, CDR1 is MNHNS and CDR2 is SASEGT. Trimming took 0 bases from V and 2 from J, leaving 14 bases between them. The protocol was immunoSEQ multiplex PCR, while the TCRdb copy is restricted to in-frame clones and leaves out a portion. The sample has about 35,000 clones; around 80% are singletons. Concerning this clone: No antigen is known for it.

The TCR was taken from an adult with an advanced solid tumor such as melanoma, head and neck, liver or kidney cancer. Sequenced here: CD4+ or CD8+ T cells sorted from blood, sampled in a trial of the OX40 agonist ivuxolimab. This rearrangement joins TRBV6-1 to TRBJ1-5; D ambiguous. The CDR3: CASSEALFSVGNQPQHF. CDR3 bases: TGTGCCAGCAGTGAAGCGCTTTTCTCAGTGGGCAATCAGCCCCAGCATTTT.